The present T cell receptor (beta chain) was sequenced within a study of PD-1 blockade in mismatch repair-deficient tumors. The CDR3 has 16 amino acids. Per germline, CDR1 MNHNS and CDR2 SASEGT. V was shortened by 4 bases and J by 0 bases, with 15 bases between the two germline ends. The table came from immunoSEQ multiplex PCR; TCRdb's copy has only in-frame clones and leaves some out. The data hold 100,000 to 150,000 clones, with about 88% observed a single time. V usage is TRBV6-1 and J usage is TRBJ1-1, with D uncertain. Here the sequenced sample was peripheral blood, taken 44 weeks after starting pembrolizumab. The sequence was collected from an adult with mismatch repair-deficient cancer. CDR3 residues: CASSVRPGALNTEAFF. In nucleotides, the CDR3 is TGTGCCAGCAGTGTTCGGCCAGGCGCACTGAACACTGAAGCTTTCTTT.